This T cell receptor (beta chain) was profiled in a study of T cells in Graves' hyperthyroidism and ophthalmopathy. In the study overall: Peripheral blood draws took place at initial diagnosis, ahead of any treatment.

It was RNA transcripts that yielded the amplified TCR beta CDR3 regions. HTBI primers were employed in a first-round RT-PCR of the TCR CDR3. TCRdb reanalysed the multiplex PCR reads using MiXCR and keeps one entry per CDR3 protein. The table has roughly 700,000 distinct CDR3 sequences, roughly a third seen once; the top ten hold less than 40%. Exclusions: uncontrolled infection, other autoimmune disease, pregnancy, lactation. Clinical symptoms, serum thyroxine and TRAb, thyroid ultrasound and orbital computed tomography together formed the diagnostic basis. It was 10 ml of fresh peripheral blood that supplied the PBMCs. A remark on this clonotype: It may be a read error: a sequence one base away is much more abundant.

This CDR3 comprises 14 residues. CDR1 is SGHTA and CDR2 is FQGNSA in the germline V gene. The specimen sequenced was blood. The source is a woman between 35 and 50 years old with Graves' hyperthyroidism. The rearrangement joins TRBV7-2 to TRBJ1-6, with D perhaps matching TRBD1 (6 bases). The CDR3 DNA reads TGTGCCACCAGCCTCCAGGGGCACAATTCACCCCTCCACTTT. This codes for CATSLQGHNSPLHF. The complete variable domain, with remaining parts taken from reference TRBV7-2 and TRBJ1-6, reads GAGVSQSPSNKVTEKGKDVELRCDPISGHTALYWYRQSLGQGLEFLIYFQGNSAPDKSGLPSDRFSAERTGGSVSTLTIQRTQQEDSAVYLCATSLQGHNSPLHFGNGTRLTVT.